The rows below give T cell receptor beta chains drawn from one sample of a study of shared clonotypes between healthy human individuals. Sequencing was performed with immunoSEQ multiplex PCR; in TCRdb, only in-frame clones are kept and a portion is missing. The profile shows about 680,000 clones, about 92% of them singletons. Sequencing was done on a sample of naive CD8+ T cells sorted from blood. These receptors were obtained from a man aged 30 to 39 in good health. Both conserved end residues are part of each CDR3. The order of the fields is V gene, clone size, D gene, J gene, CDR3 protein. A D gene is named only where the DNA matches it firmly. Only part of the rows carry a size: once, few, many, or a class if the clone is expanded.

v_call: TRBV5-4; clone_size: NA; d_call: NA; j_call: TRBJ1-1; cdr3_aa: CASSLSGFTEAFF
v_call: TRBV6-4; clone_size: NA; d_call: TRBD1; j_call: TRBJ2-3; cdr3_aa: CASSSDREADTQYF
v_call: TRBV19; clone_size: NA; d_call: TRBD1; j_call: TRBJ2-1; cdr3_aa: CASSIGRQGRLNEQFF
v_call: TRBV28; clone_size: NA; d_call: NA; j_call: TRBJ2-7; cdr3_aa: CASSLGLGQGPYEQYF
v_call: TRBV27; clone_size: NA; d_call: TRBD2; j_call: TRBJ2-1; cdr3_aa: CASSLIRAGDFHNEQFF
v_call: TRBV23-1; clone_size: NA; d_call: NA; j_call: TRBJ2-7; cdr3_aa: CASSHLRHEQYF
v_call: TRBV11-2; clone_size: NA; d_call: NA; j_call: TRBJ1-5; cdr3_aa: CASSLDGGINQPQHF
v_call: TRBV5-4; clone_size: NA; d_call: NA; j_call: TRBJ2-1; cdr3_aa: CASSTQGAGNEQFF
v_call: TRBV6-6; clone_size: NA; d_call: TRBD1; j_call: TRBJ1-5; cdr3_aa: CASSNLDRAHNQPQHF
v_call: TRBV27; clone_size: NA; d_call: TRBD2; j_call: TRBJ2-5; cdr3_aa: CASSPSGSQETQYF
v_call: TRBV9; clone_size: NA; d_call: NA; j_call: TRBJ1-2; cdr3_aa: CASSAGTRLGPYGYTF
v_call: TRBV6-1; clone_size: NA; d_call: NA; j_call: TRBJ2-7; cdr3_aa: CASSEVPSYEQYF
v_call: TRBV5-1; clone_size: NA; d_call: NA; j_call: TRBJ2-5; cdr3_aa: CASSFGQQQETQYF
v_call: TRBV5-4; clone_size: NA; d_call: NA; j_call: TRBJ2-7; cdr3_aa: CASSSLGGAAYEQYF
v_call: TRBV2; clone_size: NA; d_call: TRBD2; j_call: TRBJ2-1; cdr3_aa: CASSESLAGGLGSKNEQFF
v_call: TRBV30; clone_size: NA; d_call: NA; j_call: TRBJ2-7; cdr3_aa: CAWKGRGAYEQYF
v_call: TRBV27; clone_size: NA; d_call: NA; j_call: TRBJ1-2; cdr3_aa: CASSLSLGAGVDGYTF
v_call: TRBV27; clone_size: NA; d_call: NA; j_call: TRBJ1-2; cdr3_aa: CASSSKLRDQILSCGYTF
v_call: TRBV5-4; clone_size: NA; d_call: NA; j_call: TRBJ2-1; cdr3_aa: CASSLVSRYEQFF
v_call: TRBV2; clone_size: many; d_call: TRBD2; j_call: TRBJ2-7; cdr3_aa: CASRGLAGIYEQYF
v_call: TRBV19; clone_size: NA; d_call: TRBD1; j_call: TRBJ2-7; cdr3_aa: CASSTRGQGAYEQYF
v_call: TRBV7-3; clone_size: few; d_call: TRBD1; j_call: TRBJ1-2; cdr3_aa: CASSSTGLFGGYTF
v_call: TRBV5-1; clone_size: NA; d_call: NA; j_call: TRBJ1-1; cdr3_aa: CASSLLGVEAFF
v_call: TRBV5-1; clone_size: NA; d_call: TRBD1; j_call: TRBJ2-3; cdr3_aa: CASSPRETGRVTDTQYF
v_call: TRBV5-1; clone_size: once; d_call: TRBD2; j_call: TRBJ2-7; cdr3_aa: CASSPASGRGYEQYF
v_call: TRBV7-7; clone_size: NA; d_call: TRBD1; j_call: TRBJ2-3; cdr3_aa: CASSIGTGGADTQYF
v_call: TRBV7-9; clone_size: NA; d_call: NA; j_call: TRBJ2-7; cdr3_aa: CASSQTRRGSYEQYF
v_call: TRBV5-6; clone_size: NA; d_call: NA; j_call: TRBJ2-1; cdr3_aa: CASSLGQGHEQFF
v_call: TRBV7-8; clone_size: NA; d_call: NA; j_call: TRBJ2-7; cdr3_aa: CASSFGVKSYEQYF
v_call: TRBV5-6; clone_size: NA; d_call: TRBD1; j_call: TRBJ2-5; cdr3_aa: CASSWDRQETQYF
v_call: TRBV27; clone_size: NA; d_call: TRBD1; j_call: TRBJ1-4; cdr3_aa: CASRLQGGSEKLFF
v_call: TRBV9; clone_size: NA; d_call: TRBD2; j_call: TRBJ2-2; cdr3_aa: CASSVGRGTSRAGELFF
v_call: TRBV7-2; clone_size: NA; d_call: TRBD2; j_call: TRBJ2-3; cdr3_aa: CASSAGTSGIDTQYF
v_call: TRBV28; clone_size: NA; d_call: NA; j_call: TRBJ2-1; cdr3_aa: CASREDSTYNEQFF
v_call: TRBV5-6; clone_size: NA; d_call: NA; j_call: TRBJ2-3; cdr3_aa: CASRAPREETDTQYF
v_call: TRBV11-2; clone_size: NA; d_call: TRBD2; j_call: TRBJ2-1; cdr3_aa: CASSLDSLAGDNYNEQFF
v_call: TRBV7-3; clone_size: NA; d_call: NA; j_call: TRBJ2-7; cdr3_aa: CASSLRSDGEQYF
v_call: TRBV28; clone_size: NA; d_call: NA; j_call: TRBJ2-7; cdr3_aa: CASSKNQGWYEQYF
v_call: TRBV7-9; clone_size: NA; d_call: NA; j_call: TRBJ2-2; cdr3_aa: CASSFSAVAGELFF
v_call: TRBV4-3; clone_size: NA; d_call: TRBD1; j_call: TRBJ2-3; cdr3_aa: CASSQEVTGGAADTQYF
v_call: TRBV11-2; clone_size: NA; d_call: TRBD2; j_call: TRBJ2-3; cdr3_aa: CASSWRNRDYRTDTQYF
v_call: TRBV23-1; clone_size: NA; d_call: NA; j_call: TRBJ1-1; cdr3_aa: CASSQRAGSSNTEAFF
v_call: TRBV11-2; clone_size: NA; d_call: TRBD2; j_call: TRBJ2-1; cdr3_aa: CASSPGLAGFNEQFF
v_call: TRBV5-1; clone_size: NA; d_call: NA; j_call: TRBJ2-1; cdr3_aa: CASSLAGYLDEQFF
v_call: TRBV7-8; clone_size: NA; d_call: TRBD2; j_call: TRBJ2-3; cdr3_aa: CASSPLVAGVSTDTQYF
v_call: TRBV7-9; clone_size: NA; d_call: NA; j_call: TRBJ2-3; cdr3_aa: CASSLLPPDSSTDTQYF
v_call: TRBV12-5; clone_size: NA; d_call: TRBD2; j_call: TRBJ2-1; cdr3_aa: CASGLGAGGPIDEQFF
v_call: TRBV2; clone_size: NA; d_call: NA; j_call: TRBJ2-7; cdr3_aa: CASTGGETYEQYF